Below, 19 T cell receptor beta chains from the same sample are listed, as sequenced in a study of cytomegalovirus exposure and HLA in healthy donors. Researchers ran the PCR with 60 Vbeta and 13 Jbeta primers. Profiling relied on immunoSEQ multiplex PCR, and the TCRdb table lists in-frame clones only, not all of them. The table records roughly 59,000 clones, 68% of them present only once. The specimen sequenced was PBMCs. The receptor source for this set is a middle-aged man in good health and CMV-seropositive.

This clone showed up just a few times. The V and J genes are TRBV19 and TRBJ1-1; unclear D gene. Germline V gene data show CDR1 as LNHDA and CDR2 as SQIVND (reference sequence). This CDR3 comprises 13 residues. Trimming pared 7 bases from V and 1 base from J, leaving 10 bases between. CDR3 loop: CASNIRGNTEAFF. CDR3 nucleotides: TGTGCCAGTAATATCCGGGGGAACACTGAAGCTTTCTTT.

V usage is TRBV7-6 and J usage is TRBJ2-1, with D perhaps matching TRBD2 (5 bases). Germline V CDR1 and CDR2: SGHVS, FNYEAQ. The CDR3 length is 16 residues. V shed 7 bases and J shed 0 bases, with 16 bases lying between them. DNA for the CDR3: TGTGCCAGCAAACAAAAAGAGGGTTTCTCCTACAATGAGCAGTTCTTC. The encoded protein is CASKQKEGFSYNEQFF.

The chain recombines TRBV5-1 with TRBJ1-5; the D gene is possibly TRBD1 (6 bases). Between the trimmed V and J ends, which lost 0 bases and 5 bases, there was a span of 12 bases. The CDR3 runs to 15 residues. Germline CDR1 SGHRS, CDR2 YFSETQ. The CDR3 nucleotides read TGCGCCAGCAGCTTGGCCGGACAGTTCGATCAGCCCCAGCATTTT. Protein product: CASSLAGQFDQPQHF. Full variable domain (rest looked up from reference TRBV5-1 and TRBJ1-5): KAGVTQTPRYLIKTRGQQVTLSCSPISGHRSVSWYQQTPGQGLQFLFEYFSETQRNKGNFPGRFSGRQFSNSRSEMNVSTLELGDSALYLCASSLAGQFDQPQHFGDGTRLSIL.

The chain combines TRBV6-1 with TRBJ2-7, with TRBD1 matching over 7 bases. Germline V gene lookup returns CDR1 MNHNS and CDR2 SASEGT. The CDR3 length is 13 residues. V shed 3 bases and J 4 bases; nucleotides not matched to a gene: 3. CDR3 DNA sequence: TGTGCCAGCAGTGAGAGGGGGCAGTACGAGCAGTACTTC. Protein: CASSERGQYEQYF.

Comment on this clone: The junction does not match germline at one end; this may be a read error. This chain connects TRBV2 to TRBJ2-1; D call uncertain. Germline V lookup: CDR1 SNHLY, CDR2 FYNNEI. CDR3 length: 15 residues. The CDR3 nucleotides are TGTGCCAGCGGTGATGCAGACTCGGTTTACAATGAGCAGTTCTTC. It encodes CASGDADSVYNEQFF.

The CDR3 region is CASSKRLAENTGELFF. The CDR3 DNA sequence: TGTGCCAGCAGTAAACGACTAGCGGAGAACACCGGGGAGCTGTTTTTT. The V call is TRBV6-6, the J call TRBJ2-2; 9 bases match TRBD2. CDR1 is MNHNY, CDR2 SVGAGI, per germline (reference sequence). V lost 5 bases, J lost 1 base, and 5 bases stayed unmatched. CDR3 length: 16 amino acids.

The chain has TRBV7-9 and TRBJ2-5; unclear D gene. Near its end, the DNA agrees better with TRBJ2-7, so the J call may be wrong. The V gene's germline CDR1 is SEHNR and CDR2 FQNEAQ (reference sequence). The CDR3 runs to 16 residues. CDR3 sequence (DNA): TGTGCCAGCAGCTCGCCATTCGACGGTAGCTCCTACGAGCAGTACTTC. This translates into CASSSPFDGSSYEQYF.

With regard to this clone: The identical CDR3 is also encoded by other nucleotide sequences in the sample. V and J are TRBV10-3 and TRBJ2-2; 10 bases fit TRBD1. The J segment lost 1 base and the V segment lost 6 bases, leaving 2 bases of the junction unmatched. Germline values: CDR1 ENHRY, CDR2 SYGVKD. The CDR3 sequence is 15 residues long. In DNA, the CDR3 is TGTGCCATCAGGAGGACAGGGGGGAACACCGGGGAGCTGTTTTTT. The encoded protein is CAIRRTGGNTGELFF.

The V gene is TRBV5-1, the J gene TRBJ1-2, with 10 positions matching TRBD1. The CDR3 sequence is 18 residues long. With V trimmed by 4 bases and J by 7 bases, 19 bases remained unmatched. Germline V gives CDR1 SGHRS, CDR2 YFSETQ. CDR3 nucleotides: TGCGCCAGCAGCCTTTCGGGACCGGGACAGGGGAGTTTTCGTGGCTACACCTTC. Protein: CASSLSGPGQGSFRGYTF.

The chain combines TRBV7-9 with TRBJ2-7; D is uncertain. The germline gives CDR1 SEHNR, CDR2 FQNEAQ (reference sequence). The CDR3 consists of 17 residues. V was shortened by 5 bases and J by 0 bases, with 20 bases between the two germline ends. This chain's CDR3 is CASSPGLAGPSSYEQYF. The DNA of the CDR3 is TGTGCCAGCAGCCCCGGTTTGGCAGGTCCAAGCTCCTACGAGCAGTACTTC.

The chain combines TRBV6-6 with TRBJ1-3; D unclear. Germline V CDR1 and CDR2: MNHNY, SVGAGI (reference sequence). The CDR3 length is 15 residues. V dropped 2 bases and J dropped 0 bases, with 8 bases sitting between them. For the CDR3, the DNA is TGTGCCAGCAGTTACGGGCAGGACTCTGGAAACACCATATATTTT. It yields the protein CASSYGQDSGNTIYF.

This clone was seen just once. The rearrangement links TRBV27 to TRBJ2-1, with 10 positions matching TRBD2. CDR1 and CDR2 from the germline V gene are MNHEY and SMNVEV (reference sequence). The CDR3 totals 15 residues. V lost 6 bases to trimming and J lost 3 bases; unmatched junction nucleotides: 5. The CDR3 coding sequence is TGTGCCAGCAGAGATCTAGCGGGGGACTACAATGAGCAGTTCTTC. Protein sequence: CASRDLAGDYNEQFF.

The rearrangement links TRBV27 to TRBJ1-6, with a tentative D call TRBD1 (5 bases). V dropped 2 bases and J dropped 10 bases, with 9 bases sitting between them. Germline V lookup: CDR1 MNHEY, CDR2 SMNVEV (reference sequence). The CDR3 is 13 residues long. The CDR3 protein is CASSLGARSPLHF. CDR3 sequence (DNA): TGTGCCAGCAGTTTAGGGGCAAGATCACCCCTCCACTTT.

This chain links TRBV5-4 with TRBJ2-5; 10 nucleotides line up with TRBD2. CDR3 size: 17 residues. The trim removed 3 bases at V and 1 base at J, leaving 9 bases unmatched. CDR1 is SGHNT and CDR2 is YYREEE in the germline V gene (reference sequence). The CDR3 DNA follows: TGTGCCAGCAGCTCAGCCCGGACTAGCGGAACCCAAGAGACCCAGTACTTC. Translation: CASSSARTSGTQETQYF.

The CDR3 DNA reads as TGCGCCAGCAGCCAGGAGACAGGGATGAACTATGGCTACACCTTC. This gives the protein CASSQETGMNYGYTF. V and J are TRBV4-3 and TRBJ1-2; 7 positions agree with TRBD1. Germline loops: CDR1 LGHNA, CDR2 YSLEER. Trimming took 3 bases from V and 2 from J; bases not matched to a gene: 6. CDR3 length: 15 residues.

There are a few counts of this clone. This chain uses TRBV5-5 with TRBJ1-2; TRBD1 aligns across 10 bases. The CDR3 spans 12 residues. The germline V gene encodes CDR1 SGHKS and CDR2 YYEKEE (reference sequence). Trimming took 5 bases from V and 12 from J; bases not matched to a gene: 7. CDR3 residues: CASSRSTGGNTF. The CDR3 DNA sequence: TGTGCCAGCAGTCGATCGACAGGGGGCAACACCTTC.

V gene TRBV5-4 combines with J gene TRBJ2-7; D remains unclear. V lost 3 bases to trimming and J lost 7 bases, with 8 bases between them. Germline V gene sequence: CDR1 SGHNT, CDR2 YYREEE (reference sequence). The CDR3 has 11 residues. CDR3 sequence: CASSSSGEQYF. The CDR3 DNA sequence: TGTGCCAGCAGCTCCTCCGGGGAGCAGTACTTC.

The J gene is TRBJ2-7, the V gene TRBV5-1, with 7 bases lining up with TRBD2. Germline V gene lookup returns CDR1 SGHRS and CDR2 YFSETQ. J gave up 1 base and V 0 bases, and 4 bases lay outside the gene matches. This CDR3 spans 15 amino acids. Here the CDR3 reads CASSLGAGRSYEQYF. The CDR3 region has the DNA TGCGCCAGCAGCTTGGGGGCCGGGAGGTCCTACGAGCAGTACTTC.

The chain couples TRBV4-1 to TRBJ1-1, with D uncertain. Germline V CDR1 and CDR2: MGHRA, YSYEKL. The CDR3 runs 16 residues. The V end lost 2 bases, the J end lost 1 base, and 14 bases lay between the germline ends. CDR3 protein: CASSQKQAVKNTEAFF. The CDR3 DNA is TGCGCCAGCAGCCAAAAGCAGGCAGTAAAGAACACTGAAGCTTTCTTT.